These 28 T cell receptor beta chains were all obtained from the same sample, sequenced in a study of cytomegalovirus exposure and HLA in healthy donors. Primers: 60 Vbeta forward and 13 Jbeta reverse. Some clones are missing from TCRdb's copy, which holds only in-frame ones; the method was immunoSEQ multiplex PCR. The sample records about 190,000 clones, over 75% being singletons. The sequenced sample was PBMCs. These receptors were collected from a man between 18 and 35 years old in good health and CMV-seronegative.

The chain links TRBV9 to TRBJ2-1; TRBD2 matches at 7 bases. Looked up from germline, CDR1 is SGDLS and CDR2 is YYNGEE. The CDR3 extends over 15 amino acids. V trimming: 1 base; J trimming: 4 bases; junction bases outside the gene matches: 5. In DNA form, the CDR3 reads TGTGCCAGCAGCGTATATAACGGGGGGTACAATGAGCAGTTCTTC. Translated: CASSVYNGGYNEQFF.

This sequence joins TRBV13 and TRBJ2-7; D unclear. The V gene's germline CDR1 is PRHDT and CDR2 FYEKMQ (reference sequence). The CDR3 consists of 13 residues. With 5 bases removed from V and 4 bases from J, the gap between germline ends came to 12 bases. The CDR3 DNA reads as TGTGCCAGCAGCACCCGCTGGCTTTACGAGCAGTACTTC. Protein: CASSTRWLYEQYF.

V usage is TRBV10-3 and J usage is TRBJ1-1; a weak D match, TRBD1 (5 bases). V lost 7 bases and J 4 bases, leaving 16 bases between the germline ends. Per the germline V gene, CDR1 is ENHRY and CDR2 is SYGVKD. The CDR3 sequence is 14 residues long. CDR3 sequence reads: CAITQQGSGTEAFF. The CDR3 DNA reads as TGTGCCATCACTCAGCAGGGTAGCGGCACTGAAGCTTTCTTT.

The chain is built from TRBV4-3 and TRBJ2-3; D call uncertain. The V gene lost 1 base and the J gene lost 0 bases, with 8 bases spanning the gap. CDR3 length: 15 amino acids. CDR1 LGHNA and CDR2 YSLEER come from the germline V gene. The CDR3 sequence: CASSQVRRSTDTQYF. CDR3 coding DNA: TGCGCCAGCAGCCAAGTCAGGCGCAGCACAGATACGCAGTATTTT.

V gene TRBV4-1 combines with J gene TRBJ2-6; unclear D gene. Trimming shortened V by 1 base and J by 4 bases, and 14 bases separated the two germline ends. Per germline, CDR1 MGHRA and CDR2 YSYEKL. The CDR3 spans 17 residues. CDR3 bases: TGCGCCAGCAGCCAAGTATCAAGGAGCCGGGGGGCCAACGTCCTGACTTTC. Amino acid sequence: CASSQVSRSRGANVLTF.

V usage is TRBV13 and J usage is TRBJ1-2, with D possibly TRBD1 on 6 matching bases. Trimming left V 5 bases short and J 7 bases short, with 29 bases between. Looked up from germline, CDR1 is PRHDT and CDR2 is FYEKMQ (reference sequence). The CDR3 covers 18 residues. CDR3 coding DNA: TGTGCCAGCAGCCGGAACCCCCCCGACCTACAGGGAGAAGGTGGCTACACCTTC. Translating it yields CASSRNPPDLQGEGGYTF.

V is TRBV4-1 and J is TRBJ2-7; the match to TRBD1 covers 11 bases. After removal of 5 bases from V and 2 bases from J, the junction contained 5 bases not matched to a gene. Germline lookup yields CDR1 MGHRA and CDR2 YSYEKL. There are 15 residues in the CDR3. DNA of the CDR3: TGCGCCAGCAGCAAACCGGGACAGGGGGCCTACGAGCAGTACTTC. It encodes CASSKPGQGAYEQYF.

This clone was detected only once. This chain joins TRBV14 and TRBJ2-3; no firm D call. Germline CDR1 reads SGHDN; CDR2 reads FVKESK. The CDR3 sequence is 13 residues long. Trimming took 4 bases from V and 5 from J, leaving 10 bases between them. CDR3 sequence reads: CASSRLPRDTQYF. In DNA form, the CDR3 reads TGTGCCAGCAGCCGACTCCCTCGAGATACGCAGTATTTT.

The chain joins TRBV2 to TRBJ2-1; 8 bases map to TRBD1. CDR3 length equals 17 residues. V was pared by 10 bases and J by 6 bases, with 20 bases of the junction left unmatched. The germline V gene has CDR1 SNHLY and CDR2 FYNNEI. The CDR3 protein is CATRPNQGAYGFNEQFF. Here the CDR3 DNA reads TGTGCCACCCGGCCCAATCAGGGGGCTTACGGATTCAATGAGCAGTTCTTC.

The chain couples TRBV7-2 to TRBJ2-1, with 10 bases fitting TRBD2. The CDR3 runs to 15 residues. Unmatched junction bases numbered 3, after V lost 1 base and J lost 6 bases. CDR1 SGHTA and CDR2 FQGNSA come from the germline V gene. CDR3 bases: TGTGCCAGCAGCTTAGTTAGCGGGAGGTCCAATGAGCAGTTCTTC. Translated, it gives CASSLVSGRSNEQFF.

The chain recombines TRBV7-2 with TRBJ1-5, with D possibly matching TRBD1 (6 bases). Germline V gene data show CDR1 as SGHTA and CDR2 as FQGNSA. With 6 bases removed from V and 0 bases from J, the gap between germline ends came to 9 bases. The CDR3 length is 14 residues. CDR3 residues: CASRGGDSNQPQHF. For the CDR3, the DNA is TGTGCCAGCAGAGGGGGGGATAGCAATCAGCCCCAGCATTTT.

The chain joins TRBV6-1 to TRBJ2-7; 7 bases line up with TRBD2. Germline CDR1 MNHNS, CDR2 SASEGT. This CDR3 has 16 amino acids. Germline trimming cut 1 base from V and 0 bases from J; bases unmatched to any gene: 6. The CDR3 DNA reads as TGTGCCAGCAGTGAAGAGTTAGCGGGCGCCTCCTACGAGCAGTACTTC. Its protein product is CASSEELAGASYEQYF.

CDR3 residues: CATSWGHLDTGELFF. CDR3 sequence (DNA): TGTGCCACCTCGTGGGGGCACTTAGACACCGGGGAGCTGTTTTTT. V gene TRBV27 combines with J gene TRBJ2-2; a possible D gene is TRBD1 (6 bases). The germline V and J ends were trimmed by 10 bases and 3 bases, with 18 bases remaining between them. The CDR3 totals 15 residues. Looked up from germline, CDR1 is MNHEY and CDR2 is SMNVEV (reference sequence).

This chain links TRBV6-1 with TRBJ1-3, with 8 bases identical to TRBD1. There are 16 residues in the CDR3. Unmatched junction bases numbered 5, after V lost 4 bases and J lost 0 bases. The germline V gene encodes CDR1 MNHNS and CDR2 SASEGT. The CDR3 spells CASSGWDRSSGNTIYF. Written as DNA, the CDR3 is TGTGCCAGCAGTGGGTGGGACAGGAGCTCTGGAAACACCATATATTTT.

J is TRBJ1-5 and V is TRBV11-2, with TRBD1 identical over 10 bases. From germline, CDR1 is SGHAT and CDR2 FQNNGV. CDR3 length: 14 residues. The J segment lost 6 bases and the V segment lost 5 bases, leaving 4 bases of the junction unmatched. CDR3 protein: CASSRTGGSQPQHF. CDR3 nucleotides: TGTGCCAGCAGCAGGACAGGGGGTAGTCAGCCCCAGCATTTT.

This rearrangement joins TRBV7-2 to TRBJ2-7; 12 positions match TRBD2. CDR1 is SGHTA, CDR2 FQGNSA, per germline. The CDR3 is 16 amino acids. The ends lost 1 base at V and 5 bases at J; junction bases unmatched: 6. In DNA, the CDR3 is TGTGCCAGCAGCTTAGTTCCTAGCGGGGGGGAGGACGAGCAGTACTTC. It encodes CASSLVPSGGEDEQYF. Full variable domain (outside the CDR3, taken from reference TRBV7-2 and TRBJ2-7): GAGVSQSPSNKVTEKGKDVELRCDPISGHTALYWYRQSLGQGLEFLIYFQGNSAPDKSGLPSDRFSAERTGGSVSTLTIQRTQQEDSAVYLCASSLVPSGGEDEQYFGPGTRLTVT.

V gene TRBV9 combines with J gene TRBJ1-2, with TRBD1 as a possible D gene (5 bases). The length of the CDR3 is 13 residues. Germline V CDR1 and CDR2: SGDLS, YYNGEE. Trimming pared 3 bases from V and 4 bases from J, leaving 10 bases between. DNA of the CDR3: TGTGCCAGCAGCGAAGGGGCGGCCTATGGCTACACCTTC. Encoded protein: CASSEGAAYGYTF.

Only a few counts were recorded for this clone. V and J are TRBV19 and TRBJ2-7, with D tentatively TRBD1 (5 bases). The CDR3 extends over 14 amino acids. V lost 9 bases, J lost 4 bases, and 19 bases lay in between. CDR1 and CDR2 (germline): LNHDA, SQIVND (reference sequence). CDR3 sequence: CASRGTGVGYEQYF. In DNA, the CDR3 is TGTGCCAGCCGTGGAACAGGCGTGGGGTACGAGCAGTACTTC.

The V gene is TRBV2, the J gene TRBJ1-6; the D gene is possibly TRBD1 (6 bases). This CDR3 spans 16 amino acids. Trimming shortened V by 6 bases and J by 3 bases, and 15 bases separated the two germline ends. The germline V gene encodes CDR1 SNHLY and CDR2 FYNNEI. CDR3 in amino acids: CASSHEGGNYNSPLHF. Written as DNA, the CDR3 is TGTGCCAGCAGCCATGAAGGGGGTAACTATAATTCACCCCTCCACTTT.

The chain combines TRBV6-1 with TRBJ2-5, with TRBD1 as a possible D gene (5 bases). Germline assignment: CDR1 MNHNS and CDR2 SASEGT. Trimming left V 6 bases short and J 4 bases short, with 18 bases between. The CDR3 loop spans 15 amino acids. The CDR3 region has the DNA TGTGCCAGCAGGGTTCTTGCAAGGGGTGTAGAGACCCAGTACTTC. Translating gives CASRVLARGVETQYF.

This clone appeared a few times. The V call is TRBV4-3, the J call TRBJ2-5, with 7 bases fitting TRBD2. The CDR3 consists of 14 residues. Per the germline V gene, CDR1 is LGHNA and CDR2 is YSLEER. With 4 bases clipped from V and 4 bases from J, the junction kept 6 bases outside the gene matches. CDR3 residues: CASSPGGGRETQYF. CDR3 DNA: TGCGCCAGCAGCCCGGGGGGTGGTAGAGAGACCCAGTACTTC.

The rearrangement joins TRBV6-6 to TRBJ2-3; maybe TRBD1 (5 bases). The CDR3 covers 15 residues. Per the germline V gene, CDR1 is MNHNY and CDR2 is SVGAGI (reference sequence). The V gene lost 0 bases and the J gene lost 2 bases, with 9 bases spanning the gap. This chain's CDR3 is CASSYSTGYTDTQYF. Here the CDR3 DNA reads TGTGCCAGCAGTTACTCTACAGGTTACACAGATACGCAGTATTTT.

This chain joins TRBV18 and TRBJ2-7, with a possible D match to TRBD1 (5 bases). CDR3 length equals 13 residues. Trimming removed 5 bases at V and 2 bases at J, with 10 bases between. Germline V gene sequence: CDR1 KGHSH, CDR2 LQKENI. CDR3 nucleotides: TGTGCCAGCTCATCCACAGGTGCCTACGAGCAGTACTTC. It translates to CASSSTGAYEQYF.

J is TRBJ2-7 and V is TRBV9; weak D call: TRBD2 (5 bases). Trimming cost V 0 bases and J 0 bases, with 10 bases left between them. The CDR3 runs 15 residues. Germline V gene sequence: CDR1 SGDLS, CDR2 YYNGEE. In nucleotides, the CDR3 is TGTGCCAGCAGCGTAGGGAGGAGAAGCTCCTACGAGCAGTACTTC. It encodes CASSVGRRSSYEQYF.

This clone came up a few times. The V call is TRBV10-3, the J call TRBJ2-7, with D possibly matching TRBD1 (6 bases). V was pared by 5 bases and J by 6 bases, with 14 bases between. From germline, CDR1 is ENHRY and CDR2 SYGVKD. CDR3 length: 13 amino acids. As DNA, the CDR3 is TGTGCCATCAGTCCCACAGGGTTTAGCGAGCAGTACTTC. Amino acids: CAISPTGFSEQYF.

The chain links TRBV27 to TRBJ2-1, with D possibly TRBD2 on 5 matching bases. Germline CDR1 is MNHEY and CDR2 is SMNVEV (reference sequence). The CDR3 is 15 residues long. V was clipped by 4 bases and J by 3 bases, with 13 bases between them. Here the CDR3 reads CASSSHSANYNEQFF. The CDR3 coding sequence is TGTGCCAGCAGTTCACATAGCGCAAACTACAATGAGCAGTTCTTC.

The V call is TRBV6-6, the J call TRBJ1-1, with D possibly TRBD1 on 6 matching bases. V lost 6 bases to trimming and J lost 1 base, with 12 bases between them. This CDR3 contains 14 residues. The germline CDR1 and CDR2 sequences are MNHNY and SVGAGI (reference sequence). As DNA, the CDR3 is TGTGCCAGCAGCACAAGACAGGAGAACACTGAAGCTTTCTTT. Translated, it gives CASSTRQENTEAFF.

DNA of the CDR3: TGTGCCAGCAGGAAGGGGAGGGCGAACACCGGGGAGCTGTTTTTT. Protein: CASRKGRANTGELFF. The genes are TRBV6-5 and TRBJ2-2; 7 bases map to TRBD2. Germline-derived CDR1 and CDR2 are MNHEY and SVGAGI. V trimming: 6 bases; J trimming: 0 bases; junction bases outside the gene matches: 4. The CDR3 spans 15 residues.